One and the same sample provided the 23 T cell receptor beta chains below, sequenced in a study of blood T cells in healthy people across ages. For the second PCR, which ran for 7 to 11 cycles, a sample-barcoded 5' primer and a J-beta primer mix were used. TCRdb independently ran MiXCR on the 5' RACE reads; one entry per CDR3 protein. Of 1 million or so distinct CDR3 sequences listed, under 45% were seen once; the top ten hold 15% to 20%. Specimen: blood. The source is a woman aged 55-70 years in good health.

This clonotype occurred a few times. The gene calls are TRBV29-1 and TRBJ2-1; TRBD2 matches at 7 bases. The CDR3 spans 14 residues. Germline values: CDR1 SQVTM, CDR2 ANQGSEA. Trimming took 6 bases from V and 0 from J; bases not matched to a gene: 5. The CDR3 reads CSVLAGSSYNEQFF. Here the CDR3 DNA reads TGCAGCGTCTTAGCGGGCAGCTCCTACAATGAGCAGTTCTTC.

This clonotype was detected only a few times. The chain links TRBV4-1 to TRBJ2-1; D remains unclear. Germline V lookup: CDR1 MGHRA, CDR2 YSYEKL. Trimming took off 0 bases at V and 12 bases at J, with 15 bases between the two ends. This CDR3 has 14 amino acids. CDR3 sequence reads: CASSQDDGQLAQFF. In nucleotides, the CDR3 is TGCGCCAGCAGCCAAGATGATGGGCAACTGGCGCAGTTCTTC.

This clonotype came up a few times. The V call is TRBV7-8, the J call TRBJ1-2; 8 bases are a match to TRBD1. Germline V gene data show CDR1 as SGHVS and CDR2 as FQNEAQ. The CDR3 is made up of 15 amino acids. J was trimmed by 4 bases and V by 5 bases; bases with no gene match: 9. The DNA of the CDR3 is TGTGCCAGCAGCGTGCCAGGACAGGGAGTCTATGGCTACACCTTC. Amino acids: CASSVPGQGVYGYTF. The variable domain in full, with the rest retrieved from reference TRBV7-8 and TRBJ1-2, is GAGVSQSPRYKVAKRGQDVALRCDPISGHVSLFWYQQALGQGPEFLTYFQNEAQLDKSGLPSDRFFAERPEGSVSTLKIQRTQQEDSAVYLCASSVPGQGVYGYTFGSGTRLTVV.

The genes are TRBV20-1 and TRBJ2-1, with 7 bases identical to TRBD2. The CDR3 is 16 amino acids. The germline gives CDR1 DFQATT, CDR2 SNEGSKA (reference sequence). The V and J ends lost 3 bases and 0 bases, in that order; junction bases with no gene match: 8. CDR3 region: CSARLLAASSYNEQFF. CDR3 coding DNA: TGCAGTGCTAGGCTTCTAGCGGCCAGCTCCTACAATGAGCAGTTCTTC.

This clonotype has a single count. The rearrangement links TRBV14 to TRBJ2-1; D not certain. The J call is uncertain, as TRBJ2-7 better fits the DNA end. Germline CDR1 reads SGHDN; CDR2 reads FVKESK. This CDR3 has 16 residues. The CDR3 loop is CASSQDPPPVWNEQYF. The DNA for the CDR3 is TGTGCCAGCAGCCAAGATCCCCCTCCTGTCTGGAATGAGCAGTACTTC.

The chain couples TRBV2 to TRBJ2-1, with D unclear. The CDR3 covers 14 residues. V was clipped by 8 bases and J by 5 bases, with 16 bases between them. Germline CDR1 reads SNHLY; CDR2 reads FYNNEI. The CDR3 DNA reads as TGTGCCAGCGGACCCTATTGGGTCGACAATGAGCAGTTCTTC. The encoded protein is CASGPYWVDNEQFF. Based on the CDR3 plus reference TRBV2 and TRBJ2-1, the full variable domain is EPEVTQTPSHQVTQMGQEVILRCVPISNHLYFYWYRQILGQKVEFLVSFYNNEISEKSEIFDDQFSVERPDGSNFTLKIRSTKLEDSAMYFCASGPYWVDNEQFFGPGTRLTVL.

DNA for the CDR3: TGCAGTGCTAGTGTCACTCTTGAGACCCAGTACTTC. It yields the protein CSASVTLETQYF. The gene calls are TRBV20-1 and TRBJ2-7; D unresolved. The J call could be wrong; TRBJ2-5 is a better fit for the DNA end. Germline values: CDR1 DFQATT, CDR2 SNEGSKA (reference sequence). The CDR3 has 12 residues.

This clonotype was counted between two and nine times. This chain joins TRBV10-3 and TRBJ2-3, with D perhaps matching TRBD2 (6 bases). V was pared by 7 bases and J by 2 bases, with 16 bases between. CDR1 ENHRY and CDR2 SYGVKD come from the germline V gene. The CDR3 is made up of 15 amino acids. The CDR3 region has the DNA TGTGCCATCAAGGAGATAGCGGAAAACACAGATACGCAGTATTTT. It codes for CAIKEIAENTDTQYF.

This clonotype was observed many times. The chain recombines TRBV18 with TRBJ2-1; D is possibly TRBD2 (5 bases). V lost 8 bases, J lost 1 base, and 12 bases lay in between. CDR1 and CDR2 (germline): KGHSH, LQKENI. This CDR3 has 14 amino acids. CDR3 region: CASSPRGSYNEQFF. The CDR3 region has the DNA TGTGCCAGCAGCCCCCGAGGGTCCTACAATGAGCAGTTCTTC. Supplemented by reference TRBV18 and TRBJ2-1, the full variable domain reads NAGVMQNPRHLVRRRGQEARLRCSPMKGHSHVYWYRQLPEEGLKFMVYLQKENIIDESGMPKERFSAEFPKEGPSILRIQQVVRGDSAAYFCASSPRGSYNEQFFGPGTRLTVL.

V usage is TRBV12-3 or TRBV12-4 and J usage is TRBJ1-2; D is unresolved. CDR3 length equals 13 residues. V was trimmed by 4 bases and J by 2 bases, leaving 8 bases between them. CDR3 sequence (DNA): TGTGCCAGCAGTTCAAGACCGAACTATGGCTACACCTTC. Protein product: CASSSRPNYGYTF.

This chain uses TRBV20-1 with TRBJ2-3, with a possible D match to TRBD2 (6 bases). Looked up from germline, CDR1 is DFQATT and CDR2 is SNEGSKA (reference sequence). Trimming removed 5 bases from V and 1 base from J, with 16 bases in between. CDR3 length: 15 amino acids. CDR3 protein: CSAGRGRDRTDTQYF. The DNA for the CDR3 is TGCAGTGCTGGCCGAGGGCGGGACCGCACAGATACGCAGTATTTT.

V gene TRBV28 combines with J gene TRBJ2-1, with D unclear. The CDR3 spans 13 residues. V shed 6 bases and J shed 10 bases, with 16 bases lying between them. CDR1 and CDR2 (germline): MDHEN, SYDVKM. CDR3 sequence reads: CASRTTGVYEQFF. Written as DNA, the CDR3 is TGTGCCAGCAGAACCACTGGGGTTTACGAGCAGTTCTTC. The entire variable domain, with the rest obtained from reference TRBV28 and TRBJ2-1, is as follows: DVKVTQSSRYLVKRTGEKVFLECVQDMDHENMFWYRQDPGLGLRLIYFSYDVKMKEKGDIPEGYSVSREKKERFSLILESASTNQTSMYLCASRTTGVYEQFFGPGTRLTVL.

This clonotype came up a few times. V gene TRBV20-1 combines with J gene TRBJ2-7; D is ambiguous. V was pared by 3 bases and J by 3 bases, with 15 bases between. This CDR3 comprises 14 residues. Germline assignment: CDR1 DFQATT and CDR2 SNEGSKA (reference sequence). CDR3 nucleotides: TGCAGTGCTAGTCTTGACTCCCGGCTCTACGAGCAGTACTTC. Its translation is CSASLDSRLYEQYF.

J is TRBJ1-1 and V is TRBV27; possible D gene TRBD1, 6 bases. Germline CDR1 is MNHEY and CDR2 is SMNVEV (reference sequence). V was clipped by 7 bases and J by 3 bases, with 18 bases between them. The CDR3 contains 15 residues. The CDR3 DNA sequence: TGTGCCAGCACCCCGCTTTGGGGGCGGGACACTGAAGCTTTCTTT. The encoded protein is CASTPLWGRDTEAFF.

The rearrangement joins TRBV6-1 to TRBJ1-2; maybe TRBD1 (6 bases). The CDR3 extends over 13 amino acids. The V and J ends lost 6 bases and 2 bases respectively, with 10 bases between them. Per the germline V gene, CDR1 is MNHNS and CDR2 is SASEGT. This CDR3 reads CASRKTGNYGYTF. For the CDR3, the DNA is TGTGCCAGCAGAAAAACAGGGAACTATGGCTACACCTTC.

This clonotype has a single count. The rearrangement links TRBV20-1 to TRBJ2-1; a possible D gene is TRBD1 (6 bases). The germline V gene has CDR1 DFQATT and CDR2 SNEGSKA (reference sequence). The length of the CDR3 is 14 residues. The V and J ends lost 6 bases and 3 bases respectively, with 15 bases between them. The CDR3 spells CSAMRGSGYNEQFF. For the CDR3, the DNA is TGCAGTGCGATGAGGGGGTCCGGCTACAATGAGCAGTTCTTC.

The gene calls are TRBV28 and TRBJ1-2; 9 nucleotides align to TRBD1. Germline V gene sequence: CDR1 MDHEN, CDR2 SYDVKM. The V and J ends lost 10 bases and 2 bases, in that order; junction bases with no gene match: 5. There are 13 residues in the CDR3. The CDR3 region is CATLDRGNYGYTF. CDR3 sequence (DNA): TGTGCCACCCTGGACAGGGGAAACTATGGCTACACCTTC.

V gene TRBV5-1 combines with J gene TRBJ2-7, with D possibly being TRBD1 (5 bases). Germline V lookup: CDR1 SGHRS, CDR2 YFSETQ. V was pared by 1 base and J by 3 bases, with 17 bases between. The CDR3 extends over 16 amino acids. In DNA, the CDR3 is TGCGCCAGCAGCTTGAGACAGATCGATCCGGGCTACGAGCAGTACTTC. Translated: CASSLRQIDPGYEQYF.

The CDR3 region has the DNA TGTGCCAGCCAGGGATTAGGGGGAAGGGGCAATGAGCAGTACTTC. It codes for CASQGLGGRGNEQYF. V usage is TRBV9 and J usage is TRBJ2-5; tentatively, D is TRBD1 (6 bases). This CDR3 spans 15 amino acids. Germline CDR1 and CDR2: SGDLS and YYNGEE. Trimming cost V 7 bases and J 11 bases, with 27 bases left between them.

This clonotype appeared a few times. The chain carries TRBV10-3 and TRBJ1-2; D might be TRBD1 (6 bases). Germline CDR1 ENHRY, CDR2 SYGVKD. The CDR3 loop spans 15 amino acids. The V end lost 6 bases, the J end lost 2 bases, and 16 bases lay between the germline ends. CDR3 region: CAISPSGGWNYGYTF. The CDR3, as DNA: TGTGCCATCAGCCCCAGCGGGGGCTGGAACTATGGCTACACCTTC.

The chain joins TRBV20-1 to TRBJ2-3; TRBD2 might be the D (6 bases). Germline CDR1 and CDR2: DFQATT and SNEGSKA (reference sequence). This CDR3 has 14 residues. The V end was cut by 2 bases, the J end by 4 bases, with 13 bases between. CDR3 bases: TGCAGTGCTAGATTTCCGGGAGCATCAGATACGCAGTATTTT. It translates to CSARFPGASDTQYF.

V gene TRBV13 combines with J gene TRBJ2-5; 9 bases align to TRBD1. This CDR3 spans 16 amino acids. Unmatched junction bases numbered 10, after V lost 7 bases and J lost 1 base. CDR1 and CDR2 (germline): PRHDT, FYEKMQ (reference sequence). This CDR3 is CASTITHRGLQETQYF. DNA of the CDR3: TGTGCCAGCACAATAACGCACAGGGGGCTCCAAGAGACCCAGTACTTC. Variable domain in full (rest from reference TRBV13 and TRBJ2-5): AAGVIQSPRHLIKEKRETATLKCYPIPRHDTVYWYQQGPGQDPQFLISFYEKMQSDKGSIPDRFSAQQFSDYHSELNMSSLELGDSALYFCASTITHRGLQETQYFGPGTRLLVL.

This clonotype was observed a few times. The chain carries TRBV6-5 and TRBJ2-7; 8 bases fit TRBD2. Germline lookup yields CDR1 MNHEY and CDR2 SVGAGI. The CDR3 is 16 residues long. The trim removed 0 bases at V and 5 bases at J, leaving 9 bases unmatched. The CDR3 DNA reads as TGTGCCAGCAGTTACTCTCATAGCGGGGTCTTGGACGAGCAGTACTTC. It yields the protein CASSYSHSGVLDEQYF.